The T cell receptor (beta chain) under discussion was sequenced for a study of beta chain features in type 1 diabetes. Study-level background: The samples had around 98 million sorted cells examined in all. Study-level findings and limits: Fewer junction insertions and more nucleotide deletions appeared in type 1 diabetes patients.

In this sample, this clone turned up a few times. Its antigen is unknown. Trimming took 0 bases from V and 8 from J, leaving 11 bases between them. Germline CDR1 and CDR2: SEHNR and FQNEAQ (reference sequence). This CDR3 spans 15 amino acids. Averaging roughly 110 mL, one heparinised blood draw was given by each donor. The study reverse transcribed the entire isolated RNA, so it sequenced expressed TCRB transcripts. Data came from immunoSEQ multiplex PCR; TCRdb stores just in-frame clones and leaves some out. The sample has hundreds of thousands of clones, 10% to 15% seen once. Material for sequencing was naive CD4+ T cells from blood. The source of this sequence is a man between 18 and 35 years old in good health. V and J are TRBV7-9 and TRBJ1-6, with D unresolved. The CDR3 nucleotides are TGTGCCAGCAGCTTAGCATCCGGGATGCATTCACCCCTCCACTTT. Its translation is CASSLASGMHSPLHF.